These 2 T cell receptor beta chains share one sample of origin, sequenced in a study of T cells in Graves' hyperthyroidism and ophthalmopathy. TCR beta CDR3 regions were amplified from RNA transcripts. First-round RT-PCR of the TCR CDR3 relied on the HTBI primer set. TCRdb used MiXCR to reprocess the multiplex PCR reads, holding one entry per CDR3 protein. Here the sample spans roughly 800,000 distinct CDR3 sequences, around 39% being singletons. Sequenced sample: blood. The source is a young man with Graves' hyperthyroidism.

This clonotype was recorded at least ten times. The V and J genes are TRBV20-1 and TRBJ2-5, with D maybe TRBD1 (5 bases). CDR1 and CDR2 from the germline V gene are DFQATT and SNEGSKA (reference sequence). V lost 0 bases, J lost 5 bases, and 10 bases lay in between. The CDR3 consists of 13 residues. CDR3 in DNA: TGCAGTGCTAGAGATGGTCCAGGGGAGACCCAGTACTTC. Translation: CSARDGPGETQYF.

At least ten counts were recorded for this clonotype. This chain connects TRBV10-3 to TRBJ2-7, with D possibly being TRBD1 (5 bases). CDR3 size: 17 residues. V lost 0 bases, J lost 5 bases, and 20 bases lay in between. The V gene's germline CDR1 is ENHRY and CDR2 SYGVKD. This CDR3 is CAISESTLRQGVDEQYF. The CDR3 DNA sequence: TGTGCCATCAGTGAGTCGACTCTTAGGCAGGGCGTCGACGAGCAGTACTTC.